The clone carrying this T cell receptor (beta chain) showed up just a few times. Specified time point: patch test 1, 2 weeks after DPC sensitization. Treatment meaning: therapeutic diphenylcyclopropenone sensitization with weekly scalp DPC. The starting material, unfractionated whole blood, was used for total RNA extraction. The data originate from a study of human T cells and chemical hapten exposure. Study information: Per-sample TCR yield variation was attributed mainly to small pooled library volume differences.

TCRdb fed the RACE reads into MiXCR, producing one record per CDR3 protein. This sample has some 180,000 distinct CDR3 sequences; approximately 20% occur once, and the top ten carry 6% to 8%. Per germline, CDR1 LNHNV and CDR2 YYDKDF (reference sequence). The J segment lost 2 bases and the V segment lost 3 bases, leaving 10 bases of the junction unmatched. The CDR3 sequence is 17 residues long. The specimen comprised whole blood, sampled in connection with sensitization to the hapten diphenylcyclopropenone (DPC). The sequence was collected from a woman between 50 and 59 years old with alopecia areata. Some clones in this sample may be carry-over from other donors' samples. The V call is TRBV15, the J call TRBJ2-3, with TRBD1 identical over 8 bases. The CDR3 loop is CATSSAGSGGVTDTQYF. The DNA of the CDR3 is TGTGCCACCAGCAGTGCGGGGTCAGGGGGCGTCACAGATACGCAGTATTTT.